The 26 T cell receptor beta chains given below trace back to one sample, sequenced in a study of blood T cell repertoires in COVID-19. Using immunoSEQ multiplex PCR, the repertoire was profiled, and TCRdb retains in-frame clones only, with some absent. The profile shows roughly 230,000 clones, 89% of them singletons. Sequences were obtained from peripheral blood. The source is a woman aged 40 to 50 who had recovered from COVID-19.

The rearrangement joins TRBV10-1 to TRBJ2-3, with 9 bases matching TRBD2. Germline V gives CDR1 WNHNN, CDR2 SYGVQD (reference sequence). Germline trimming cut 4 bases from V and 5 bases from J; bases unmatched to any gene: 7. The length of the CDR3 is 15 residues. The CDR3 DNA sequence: TGCGCCAGCAGTGGACGGGGACTAGCAGTAGATACGCAGTATTTT. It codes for CASSGRGLAVDTQYF.

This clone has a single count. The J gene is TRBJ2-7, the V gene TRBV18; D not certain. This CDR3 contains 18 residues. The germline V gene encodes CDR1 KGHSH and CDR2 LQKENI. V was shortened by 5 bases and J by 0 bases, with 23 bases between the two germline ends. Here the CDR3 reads CASSLEGPGALDSYEQYF. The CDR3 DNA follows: TGTGCCAGCTCATTGGAAGGTCCAGGTGCCCTTGACTCCTACGAGCAGTACTTC.

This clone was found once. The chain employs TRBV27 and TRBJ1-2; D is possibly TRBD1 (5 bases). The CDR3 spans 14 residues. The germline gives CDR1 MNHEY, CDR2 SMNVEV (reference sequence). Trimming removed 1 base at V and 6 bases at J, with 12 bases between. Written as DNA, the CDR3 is TGTGCCAGCAGTTTATTGCCAGGGTTAGATGGCTACACCTTC. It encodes CASSLLPGLDGYTF.

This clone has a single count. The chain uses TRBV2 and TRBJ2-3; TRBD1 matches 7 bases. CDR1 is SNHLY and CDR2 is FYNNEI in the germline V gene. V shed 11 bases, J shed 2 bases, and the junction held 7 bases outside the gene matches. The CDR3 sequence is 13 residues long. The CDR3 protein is CAGGQLYTDTQYF. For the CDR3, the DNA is TGTGCCGGGGGACAGCTATACACAGATACGCAGTATTTT.

In nucleotides, the CDR3 is TGTGCCAGCAGCCGAGGGGGGGGTGCCAACTCACCCCTCCACTTT. Residues: CASSRGGGANSPLHF. This chain connects TRBV7-8 to TRBJ1-6; the D gene is possibly TRBD1 (6 bases). The V end lost 5 bases, the J end lost 10 bases, and 18 bases lay between the germline ends. Per the germline V gene, CDR1 is SGHVS and CDR2 is FQNEAQ. The CDR3 totals 15 residues.

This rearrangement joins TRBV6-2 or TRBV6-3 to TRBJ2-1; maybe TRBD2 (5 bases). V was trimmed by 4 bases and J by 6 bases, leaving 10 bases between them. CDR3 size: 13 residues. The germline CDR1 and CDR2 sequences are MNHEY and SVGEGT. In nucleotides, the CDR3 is TGTGCCAGCAGTTCGGCGCTAGCCAATGAGCAGTTCTTC. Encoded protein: CASSSALANEQFF.

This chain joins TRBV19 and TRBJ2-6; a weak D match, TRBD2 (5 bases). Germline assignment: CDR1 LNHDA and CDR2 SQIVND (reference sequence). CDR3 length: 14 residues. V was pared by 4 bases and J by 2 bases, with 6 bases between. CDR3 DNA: TGTGCCAGTAGTACCGGGGCTGGGGCCAACGTCCTGACTTTC. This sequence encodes CASSTGAGANVLTF.

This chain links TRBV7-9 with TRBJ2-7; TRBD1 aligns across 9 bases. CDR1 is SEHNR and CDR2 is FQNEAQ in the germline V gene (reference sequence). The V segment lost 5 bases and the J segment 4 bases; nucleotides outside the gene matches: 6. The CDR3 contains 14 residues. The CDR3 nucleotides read TGTGCCAGCAGCCCTGTCGGACAGGGGTACGAGCAGTACTTC. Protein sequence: CASSPVGQGYEQYF.

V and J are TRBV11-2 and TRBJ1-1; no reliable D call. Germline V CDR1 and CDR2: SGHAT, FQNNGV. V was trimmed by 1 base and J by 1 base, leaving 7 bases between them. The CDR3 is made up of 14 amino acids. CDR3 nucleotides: TGTGCCAGCAGCTTAGGCGTCTGGAACACTGAAGCTTTCTTT. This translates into CASSLGVWNTEAFF.

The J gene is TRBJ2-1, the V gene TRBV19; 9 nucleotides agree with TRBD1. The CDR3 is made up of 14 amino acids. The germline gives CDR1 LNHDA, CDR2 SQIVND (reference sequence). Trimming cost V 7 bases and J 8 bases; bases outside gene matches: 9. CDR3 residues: CASMGQGINYEQFF. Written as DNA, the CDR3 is TGTGCCAGTATGGGACAGGGTATCAACTATGAGCAGTTCTTC.

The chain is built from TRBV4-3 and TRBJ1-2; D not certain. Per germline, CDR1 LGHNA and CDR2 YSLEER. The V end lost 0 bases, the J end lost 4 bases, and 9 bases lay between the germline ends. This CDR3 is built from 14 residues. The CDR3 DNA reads TGCGCCAGCAGCCAAGATACCGGTCTCTATGGCTACACCTTC. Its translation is CASSQDTGLYGYTF.

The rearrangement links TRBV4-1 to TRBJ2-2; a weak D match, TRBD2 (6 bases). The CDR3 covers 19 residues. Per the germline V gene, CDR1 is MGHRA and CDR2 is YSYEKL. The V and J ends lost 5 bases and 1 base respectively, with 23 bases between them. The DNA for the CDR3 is TGCGCCAGCAGCAAACCTCTGGGCCTTAGCGGCCAGAACACCGGGGAGCTGTTTTTT. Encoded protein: CASSKPLGLSGQNTGELFF.

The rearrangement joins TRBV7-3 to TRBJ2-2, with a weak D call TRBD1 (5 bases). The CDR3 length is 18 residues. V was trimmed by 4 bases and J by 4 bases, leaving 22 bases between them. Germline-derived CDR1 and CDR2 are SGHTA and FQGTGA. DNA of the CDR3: TGTGCCAGCAGCTCCCGTTCGTCGACAGACAGTCTCACCGGGGAGCTGTTTTTT. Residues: CASSSRSSTDSLTGELFF.

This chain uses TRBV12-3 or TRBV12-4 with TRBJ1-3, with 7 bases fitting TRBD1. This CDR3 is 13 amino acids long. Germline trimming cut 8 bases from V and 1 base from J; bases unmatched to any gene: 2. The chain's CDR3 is CASDRDSGNTIYF. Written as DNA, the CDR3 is TGTGCCAGCGACAGGGATTCTGGAAACACCATATATTTT.

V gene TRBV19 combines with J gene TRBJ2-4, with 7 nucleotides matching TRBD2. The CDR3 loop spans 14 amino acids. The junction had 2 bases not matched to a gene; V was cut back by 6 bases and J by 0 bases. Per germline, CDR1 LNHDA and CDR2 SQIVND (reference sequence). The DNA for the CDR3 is TGTGCCAGTAGAAGCGGGACAGCCAAAAACATTCAGTACTTC. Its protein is CASRSGTAKNIQYF.

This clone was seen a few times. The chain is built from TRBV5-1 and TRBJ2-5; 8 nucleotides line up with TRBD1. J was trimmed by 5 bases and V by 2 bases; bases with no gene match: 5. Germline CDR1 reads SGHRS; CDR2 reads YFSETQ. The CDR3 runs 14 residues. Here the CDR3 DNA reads TGCGCCAGCAGCTTTTGGACAGGGCAGGAGACCCAGTACTTC. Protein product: CASSFWTGQETQYF. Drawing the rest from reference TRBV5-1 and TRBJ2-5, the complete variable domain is KAGVTQTPRYLIKTRGQQVTLSCSPISGHRSVSWYQQTPGQGLQFLFEYFSETQRNKGNFPGRFSGRQFSNSRSEMNVSTLELGDSALYLCASSFWTGQETQYFGPGTRLLVL.

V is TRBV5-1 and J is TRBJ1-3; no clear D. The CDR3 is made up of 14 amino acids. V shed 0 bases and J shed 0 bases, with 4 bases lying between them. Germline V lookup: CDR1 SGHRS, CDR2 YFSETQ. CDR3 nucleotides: TGCGCCAGCAGCTTGGCCTCCTCTGGAAACACCATATATTTT. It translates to CASSLASSGNTIYF.

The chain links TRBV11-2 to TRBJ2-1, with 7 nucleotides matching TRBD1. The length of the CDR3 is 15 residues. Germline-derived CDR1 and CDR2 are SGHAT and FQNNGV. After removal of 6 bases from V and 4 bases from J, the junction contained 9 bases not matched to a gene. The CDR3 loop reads CASRSAGTVYNEQFF. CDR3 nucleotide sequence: TGTGCCAGCAGATCCGCCGGGACAGTGTACAATGAGCAGTTCTTC.

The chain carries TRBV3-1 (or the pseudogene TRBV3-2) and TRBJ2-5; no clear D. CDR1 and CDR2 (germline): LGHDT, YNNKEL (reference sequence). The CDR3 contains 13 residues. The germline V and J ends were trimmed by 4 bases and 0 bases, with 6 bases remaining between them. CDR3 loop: CASSRRYQETQYF. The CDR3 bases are TGTGCCAGCAGCCGCAGGTACCAAGAGACCCAGTACTTC.

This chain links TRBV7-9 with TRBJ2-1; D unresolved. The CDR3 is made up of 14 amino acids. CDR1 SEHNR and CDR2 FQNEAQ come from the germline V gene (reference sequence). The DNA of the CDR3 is TGTTCCCAGCAGCCCGGAACGGGTTCGGATGAGCAGTTCTTC. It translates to CSQQPGTGSDEQFF.

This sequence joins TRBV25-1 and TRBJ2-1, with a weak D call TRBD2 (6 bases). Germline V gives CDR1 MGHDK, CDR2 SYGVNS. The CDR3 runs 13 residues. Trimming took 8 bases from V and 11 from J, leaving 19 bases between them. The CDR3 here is CASPKTGEPQQFF. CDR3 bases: TGTGCCAGCCCTAAGACGGGGGAACCCCAGCAGTTCTTC.

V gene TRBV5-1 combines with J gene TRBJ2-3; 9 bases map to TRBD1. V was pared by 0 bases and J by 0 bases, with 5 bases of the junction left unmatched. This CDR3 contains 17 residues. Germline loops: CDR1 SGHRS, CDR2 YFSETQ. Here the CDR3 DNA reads TGCGCCAGCAGCTTGGTGGGGACAGGGACTAGCACAGATACGCAGTATTTT. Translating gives CASSLVGTGTSTDTQYF. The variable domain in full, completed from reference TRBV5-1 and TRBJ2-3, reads KAGVTQTPRYLIKTRGQQVTLSCSPISGHRSVSWYQQTPGQGLQFLFEYFSETQRNKGNFPGRFSGRQFSNSRSEMNVSTLELGDSALYLCASSLVGTGTSTDTQYFGPGTRLTVL.

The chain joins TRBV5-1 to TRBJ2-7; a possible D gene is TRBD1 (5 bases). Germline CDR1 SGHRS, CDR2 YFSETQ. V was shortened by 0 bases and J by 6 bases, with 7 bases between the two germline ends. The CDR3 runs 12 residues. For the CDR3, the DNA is TGCGCCAGCAGCTTGGTTGGGGCCGAGCAGTACTTC. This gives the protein CASSLVGAEQYF.

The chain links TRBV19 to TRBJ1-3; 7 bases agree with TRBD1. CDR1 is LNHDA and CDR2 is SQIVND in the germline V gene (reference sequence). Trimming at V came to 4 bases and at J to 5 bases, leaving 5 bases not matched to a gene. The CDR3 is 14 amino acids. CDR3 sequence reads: CASSRGDSRNTIYF. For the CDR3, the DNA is TGTGCCAGTAGTAGGGGGGACAGTCGAAACACCATATATTTT. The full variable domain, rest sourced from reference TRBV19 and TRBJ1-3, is DGGITQSPKYLFRKEGQNVTLSCEQNLNHDAMYWYRQDPGQGLRLIYYSQIVNDFQKGDIAEGYSVSREKKESFPLTVTSAQKNPTAFYLCASSRGDSRNTIYFGEGSWLTVV.

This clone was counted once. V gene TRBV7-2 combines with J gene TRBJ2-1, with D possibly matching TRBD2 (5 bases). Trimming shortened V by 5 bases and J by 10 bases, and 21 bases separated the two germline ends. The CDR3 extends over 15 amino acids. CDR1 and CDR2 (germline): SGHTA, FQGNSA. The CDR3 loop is CASSPDLTPRYEQFF. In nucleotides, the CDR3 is TGTGCCAGCAGCCCGGACTTAACCCCAAGGTACGAGCAGTTCTTC.

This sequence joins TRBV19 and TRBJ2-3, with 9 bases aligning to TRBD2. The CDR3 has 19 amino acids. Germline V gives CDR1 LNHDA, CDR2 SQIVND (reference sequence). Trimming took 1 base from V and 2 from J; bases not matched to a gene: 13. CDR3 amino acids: CASSIAGRLAAGYTDTQYF. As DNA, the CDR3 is TGTGCCAGTAGTATAGCGGGGAGACTAGCGGCAGGCTACACAGATACGCAGTATTTT.